Each of the 7 T cell receptor beta chains below was sequenced from the same sample in a study of post-analysis software for immune sequencing data. General study points: Patients showed TRBV5-6, TRBV5-1 and TRBV20-1 among five TRBV segments more frequent than in controls.

Their recognized antigens are unknown. Unique molecular identifiers featured in each of the TCR beta cDNA libraries. One entry per CDR3 protein results from TCRdb running MiXCR on the PCR reads. The table shows 750,000 to 950,000 distinct CDR3 sequences, with approximately 53% occurring only once. Source material: blood. Receptor source: a girl aged 10-17 years with multiple sclerosis.

The DNA for the CDR3 is TGTGCCAGCAGGCCTGACGAGGGAGGCAATCAGCCCCAGCATTTT. Its translation: CASRPDEGGNQPQHF. The V and J genes are TRBV2 and TRBJ1-5; unclear D gene. V dropped 6 bases and J dropped 2 bases, with 14 bases sitting between them. CDR1 and CDR2 (germline): SNHLY, FYNNEI. The CDR3 runs 15 residues.

The chain has TRBV11-2 and TRBJ2-1; a possible D gene is TRBD2 (6 bases). Germline loops: CDR1 SGHAT, CDR2 FQNNGV. Trimming removed 2 bases at V and 0 bases at J, with 11 bases between. This CDR3 region has 16 residues. Here the CDR3 DNA reads TGTGCCAGCAGCTTAAGACTAGACAGCTCCTACAATGAGCAGTTCTTC. Protein sequence: CASSLRLDSSYNEQFF.

The chain uses TRBV20-1 and TRBJ1-5; D might be TRBD1 (5 bases). V was trimmed by 1 base and J by 6 bases, leaving 7 bases between them. CDR1 is DFQATT and CDR2 is SNEGSKA in the germline V gene (reference sequence). This CDR3 has 12 residues. CDR3 in DNA: TGCAGTGCTAGAGGGGGGAGTCAGCCCCAGCATTTT. Translation: CSARGGSQPQHF.

About this clonotype itself: At one of its ends the junction is not consistent with the germline gene, which may arise from a read error. The chain carries TRBV20-1 and TRBJ1-5; TRBD1 agrees at 9 bases. The CDR3 consists of 14 residues. Germline V gene lookup returns CDR1 DFQATT and CDR2 SNEGSKA (reference sequence). The DNA of the CDR3 is TGCAGTGCTGGCGTGGGACAGGGCAACCAGCCCCAGCATTTT. Translated, it gives CSAGVGQGNQPQHF.

This clonotype was detected only a few times. The rearrangement joins TRBV29-1 to TRBJ2-7; possible D gene TRBD1, 5 bases. Per the germline V gene, CDR1 is SQVTM and CDR2 is ANQGSEA. This CDR3 contains 15 residues. Trimming took 0 bases from V and 5 from J, leaving 17 bases between them. For the CDR3, the DNA is TGCAGCGTTGAAGAATTCGCGGCAGGGAAGCACGAGCAGTACTTC. Its protein product is CSVEEFAAGKHEQYF.

The chain joins TRBV5-1 to TRBJ2-6; a weak D match, TRBD1 (5 bases). The germline gives CDR1 SGHRS, CDR2 YFSETQ. The CDR3 is 18 residues long. V dropped 4 bases and J dropped 0 bases, with 17 bases sitting between them. CDR3 DNA: TGCGCCAGCAGCCGCGACGACAGACCCAGCTCTGGGGCCAACGTCCTGACTTTC. Its translation: CASSRDDRPSSGANVLTF.

The gene calls are TRBV18 and TRBJ2-7; TRBD2 matches 7 bases. Looked up from germline, CDR1 is KGHSH and CDR2 is LQKENI. CDR3 length: 15 amino acids. The V gene end was trimmed by 0 bases and the J gene end by 6 bases; junction bases not matched to a gene: 8. CDR3 coding DNA: TGTGCCAGCTCACCACCGGCGGGGGACGGAGGCGAGCAGTACTTC. Protein sequence: CASSPPAGDGGEQYF.